Ten or more counts support the clone carrying this T cell receptor (beta chain). What it recognizes is unknown. Trimming took 6 bases from V and 4 from J; bases not matched to a gene: 13. The CDR3 is 17 residues long. The data are from a study of CD8 T cells in ankylosing spondylitis. A quantitative 5'-RACE method, one with molecular barcodes, was used to make TCR beta libraries. One entry per CDR3 protein, called by TCRdb with MiXCR from the 5' RACE reads. The sample has 200,000 to 250,000 distinct CDR3 sequences, under 12% seen once. Overall study results and limits: Relatively rare in peripheral blood, disease-linked clones were also CD8+. A TCR beta motif of fewer than ten highly homologous variants seemed to mark ankylosing spondylitis blood. There was reportedly significant enrichment of clones that were disease-linked in matched ankylosing spondylitis synovial fluid.

Sample: blood, either unsorted or a sorted T cell fraction (not recorded which). The sequence derives from a male donor with ankylosing spondylitis or in good health (not recorded which). V is TRBV12-3 or TRBV12-4 and J is TRBJ2-3, with TRBD2 identical over 10 bases. The CDR3 region is CASSTGGLAGVPDTQYF. For the CDR3, the DNA is TGTGCCAGCAGCACCGGGGGGCTAGCGGGAGTCCCAGATACGCAGTATTTT.